This T cell receptor (beta chain) is drawn from a study of shared clonotypes between healthy human individuals. The wider study: Three plates were used per donor for CD4 naive, three for CD4 memory, two for CD8 naive and one for CD8 memory.

Sequenced by immunoSEQ multiplex PCR; TCRdb stores in-frame clones only, minus some. The sample holds roughly 2,300,000 clones, just under 95% seen once. Both subsets, CD45RA+ naive and CD45RA-negative memory, were split from the CD4+ cells. This sequence originates from a man younger than 35 in good health. Some clones in this sample may be carry-over from other donors' samples. Input material: naive CD4+ T cells from PBMCs. The subset was: CD45RA+ positively selected.

The CDR3 reads CASSQQQGLHTEAFF. As DNA, the CDR3 is TGTGCCAGCAGCCAACAACAGGGGTTGCACACTGAAGCTTTCTTT. The chain joins TRBV4-2 to TRBJ1-1, with 7 positions matching TRBD1. Unmatched junction bases numbered 6, after V lost 2 bases and J lost 3 bases. Germline V gene lookup returns CDR1 LGHNA and CDR2 YNFKEQ. This CDR3 region has 15 residues.